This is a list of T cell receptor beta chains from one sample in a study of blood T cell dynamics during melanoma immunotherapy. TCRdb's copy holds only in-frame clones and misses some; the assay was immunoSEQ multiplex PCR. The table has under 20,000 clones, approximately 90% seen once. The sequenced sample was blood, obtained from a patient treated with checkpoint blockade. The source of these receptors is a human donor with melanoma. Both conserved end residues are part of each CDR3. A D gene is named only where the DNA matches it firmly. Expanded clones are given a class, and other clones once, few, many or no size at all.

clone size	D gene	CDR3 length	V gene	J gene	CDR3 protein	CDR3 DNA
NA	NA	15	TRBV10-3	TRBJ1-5	CAISAGKLPLEPQHF	TGTGCCATCAGCGCAGGGAAGCTACCCTTGGAGCCCCAGCATTTT
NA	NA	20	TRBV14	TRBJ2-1	CASSQVAQLRRRGSYNEQFF	TGTGCCAGCAGCCAAGTGGCCCAGCTAAGAAGACGGGGTTCCTACAATGAGCAGTTCTTC
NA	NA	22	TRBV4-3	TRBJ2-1	CASSQETPWEEQPEYSYNEQFF	TGCGCCAGCAGCCAAGAAACTCCATGGGAAGAACAACCTGAATACTCCTACAATGAGCAGTTCTTC
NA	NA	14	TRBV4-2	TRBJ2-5	CASSLAGGLETQYF	TGTGCCAGCAGCCTAGCCGGCGGGCTCGAGACCCAGTACTTC
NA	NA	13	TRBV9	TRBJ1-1	CASSPSVGSEAFF	TGTGCCAGCAGCCCCTCAGTCGGATCTGAAGCTTTCTTT
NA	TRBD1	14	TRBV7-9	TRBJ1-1	CASSLTGGTTEAFF	TGTGCCAGCAGCTTAACAGGGGGTACCACTGAAGCTTTCTTT
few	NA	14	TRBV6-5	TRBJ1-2	CASSYSTWTASYTF	TGTGCCAGCAGTTACTCGACTTGGACAGCTTCCTACACCTTC
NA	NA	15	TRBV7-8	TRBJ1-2	CASSLLRTANYGYTF	TGTGCCAGCAGCTTACTCCGGACGGCTAACTATGGCTACACCTTC
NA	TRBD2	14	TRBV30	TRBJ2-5	CALVRGGRSKTQYF	TGTGCCTTGGTACGGGGGGGCCGATCAAAGACCCAGTACTTC
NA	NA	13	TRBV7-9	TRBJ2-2	CASSRGRTGELFF	TGTGCCAGCAGCCGAGGGAGGACCGGGGAGCTGTTTTTT
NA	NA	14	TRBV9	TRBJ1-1	CASSVDDTGTEAFF	TGTGCCAGCAGCGTTGATGACACGGGGACTGAAGCTTTCTTT
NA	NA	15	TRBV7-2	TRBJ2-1	CASSLVVGGYNEQFF	TGTGCCAGCAGCCTTGTTGTCGGAGGATACAATGAGCAGTTCTTC
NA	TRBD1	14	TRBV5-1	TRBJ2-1	CASHTGVTYNEQFF	TGCGCCAGCCATACAGGGGTTACCTACAATGAGCAGTTCTTC
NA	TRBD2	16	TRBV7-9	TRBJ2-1	CASSGSGPSSNNEQFF	TGTGCCAGCAGCGGTAGCGGGCCCTCTTCCAACAATGAGCAGTTCTTC
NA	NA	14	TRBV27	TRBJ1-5	CASSLAGDGQPQHF	TGTGCCAGCAGTTTAGCAGGGGACGGACAGCCCCAGCATTTT
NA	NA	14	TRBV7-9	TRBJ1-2	CASSSGTLWYGYTF	TGTGCCAGCAGCTCCGGGACTCTCTGGTATGGCTACACCTTC
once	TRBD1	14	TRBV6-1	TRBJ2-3	CASREQGGTDTQYF	TGTGCCAGCAGGGAACAGGGGGGCACAGATACGCAGTATTTT
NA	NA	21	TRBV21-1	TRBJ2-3	CASSKALGGLAGEWGTDTQYF	TGTGCCAGCAGCAAAGCGCTTGGGGGACTAGCGGGAGAGTGGGGCACAGATACGCAGTATTTT
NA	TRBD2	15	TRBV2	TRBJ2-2	CASSVIAGRSGELFF	TGTGCCAGCAGTGTCATAGCGGGACGGTCCGGGGAGCTGTTTTTT
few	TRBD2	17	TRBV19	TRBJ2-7	CASSTGLAGPSSYEQYF	TGTGCCAGTAGTACGGGACTAGCGGGGCCGAGCTCCTACGAGCAGTACTTC
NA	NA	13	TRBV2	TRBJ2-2	CASTSRGVGELFF	TGTGCCAGCACGTCGAGGGGGGTCGGGGAGCTGTTTTTT
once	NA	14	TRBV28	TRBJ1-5	CASSPVLGNQPQHF	TGTGCCAGCAGCCCCGTCTTAGGAAATCAGCCCCAGCATTTT
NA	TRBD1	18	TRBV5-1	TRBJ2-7	CASSLGQGPAKSTYEQYF	TGCGCCAGCAGCTTGGGACAGGGACCCGCAAAATCCACCTACGAGCAGTACTTC
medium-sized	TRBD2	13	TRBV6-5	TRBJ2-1	CASSPGLSNEQFF	TGTGCCAGCAGTCCGGGACTATCCAATGAGCAGTTCTTC
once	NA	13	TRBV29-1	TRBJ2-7	CSVVGRYNYEQYF	TGCAGCGTTGTAGGCCGCTACAACTACGAGCAGTACTTC
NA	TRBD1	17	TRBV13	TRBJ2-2	CASKDQPGQSNTGELFF	TGTGCCAGCAAGGACCAACCGGGACAGTCGAACACCGGGGAGCTGTTTTTT
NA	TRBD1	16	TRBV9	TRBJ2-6	CASSAGQGAMANVLTF	TGTGCCAGCAGCGCGGGACAGGGGGCCATGGCCAACGTCCTGACTTTC
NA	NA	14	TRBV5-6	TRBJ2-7	CASSSDRTTYEQYF	TGTGCCAGCAGCTCTGATAGGACCACCTACGAGCAGTACTTC
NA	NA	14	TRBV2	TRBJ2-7	CASSVSRGSGEQYF	TGTGCCAGCAGTGTTTCCAGGGGCTCAGGCGAGCAGTACTTC
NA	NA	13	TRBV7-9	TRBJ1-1	CASSLGWGSEAFF	TGTGCCAGCAGCTTAGGGTGGGGATCTGAAGCTTTCTTT
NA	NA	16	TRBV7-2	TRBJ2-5	CASSPYGTVSQETQYF	TGTGCCAGCAGCCCTTACGGAACGGTCTCCCAAGAGACCCAGTACTTC
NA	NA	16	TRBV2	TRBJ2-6	CASSGSPNSGANVLTF	TGTGCCAGCAGCGGATCACCTAACTCTGGGGCCAACGTCCTGACTTTC
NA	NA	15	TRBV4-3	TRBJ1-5	CASSQDRGSSQPQHF	TGCGCCAGCAGCCAAGATAGGGGGTCGAGTCAGCCCCAGCATTTT
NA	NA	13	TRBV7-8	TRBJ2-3	CASSLSRTDTQYF	TGTGCCAGCAGCTTATCAAGGACGGATACGCAGTATTTT
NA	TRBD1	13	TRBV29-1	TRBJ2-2	CSARQGNTGELFF	TGCAGCGCAAGACAGGGAAACACCGGGGAGCTGTTTTTT
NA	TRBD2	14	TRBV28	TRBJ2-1	CASSLAGGGSEQFF	TGTGCCAGCAGTTTAGCGGGAGGAGGTTCTGAGCAGTTCTTC
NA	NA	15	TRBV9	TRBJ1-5	CASSVAPTAYQPQHF	TGTGCCAGCAGCGTAGCTCCCACAGCGTATCAGCCCCAGCATTTT
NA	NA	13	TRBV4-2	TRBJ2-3	CASSTEADNTQYF	TGTGCCAGCAGCACTGAAGCGGATAATACGCAGTATTTT
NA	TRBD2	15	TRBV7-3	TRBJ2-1	CASSLYLAGDNEQFF	TGTGCCAGCAGCTTATACTTAGCGGGCGACAATGAGCAGTTCTTC
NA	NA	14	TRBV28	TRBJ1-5	CASTQGWGNQPQHF	TGTGCCAGCACCCAGGGTTGGGGCAATCAGCCCCAGCATTTT
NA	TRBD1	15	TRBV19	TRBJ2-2	CASTRDRGLTGELFF	TGTGCCAGTACCAGGGACAGGGGGCTAACCGGGGAGCTGTTTTTT
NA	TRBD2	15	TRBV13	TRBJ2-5	CASSLGTSGQETQYF	TGTGCCAGCAGCCTCGGGACTAGCGGGCAAGAGACCCAGTACTTC
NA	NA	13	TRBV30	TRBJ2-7	CAWRARDRYEQYF	TGTGCCTGGAGGGCCCGGGACCGGTACGAGCAGTACTTC
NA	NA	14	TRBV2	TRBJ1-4	CASSYDRRDEKLFF	TGTGCCAGCAGCTACGACAGGCGTGATGAAAAACTGTTTTTT
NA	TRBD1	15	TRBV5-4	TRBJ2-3	CASSFRDRNKDTQYF	TGTGCCAGCAGCTTTAGGGACAGAAATAAAGATACGCAGTATTTT
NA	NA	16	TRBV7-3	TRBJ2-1	CASGNSGTGWSDEQFF	TGTGCCAGCGGGAATTCCGGGACGGGTTGGTCGGATGAGCAGTTCTTC
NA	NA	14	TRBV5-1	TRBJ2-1	CASSFMTQNNEQFF	TGCGCCAGCAGCTTTATGACTCAGAACAATGAGCAGTTCTTC
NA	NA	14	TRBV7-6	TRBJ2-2	CASSVDSPTGELFF	TGTGCCAGCAGCGTCGACAGTCCCACCGGGGAGCTGTTTTTT
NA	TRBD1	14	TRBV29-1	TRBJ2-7	CSAGDRGGSYEQYF	TGCAGCGCCGGTGACAGGGGTGGCTCCTACGAGCAGTACTTC
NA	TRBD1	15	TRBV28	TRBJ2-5	CASRTTGTGGGTQYF	TGTGCCAGCAGGACTACCGGGACAGGGGGCGGGACCCAGTACTTC
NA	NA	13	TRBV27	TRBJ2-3	CASSSAAGDTQYF	TGTGCCAGCAGTTCCGCGGCGGGGGATACGCAGTATTTT
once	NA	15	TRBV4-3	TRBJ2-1	CASSPRTEGPNEQFF	TGCGCCAGCAGCCCTAGGACTGAGGGACCGAATGAGCAGTTCTTC